Sequencing of this T cell receptor beta chain was carried out in a study of human T cells and chemical hapten exposure listed by TCRdb under 2021. In the study overall: For sensitization, 2% DPC in acetone was applied to a 2 cm by 2 cm area of upper inner arm skin. Weekly therapeutic DPC doses were additionally applied to the scalp of patients throughout the roughly 23-week study period. Patch tests used Finn chambers with 0.01% DPC on the upper back, scored after 6 days by International Contact Dermatitis Research Group standards. Alopecia areata with under or over 50% scalp involvement, alopecia totalis and alopecia universalis were represented in the patient cohort, which was mostly female. Libraries were combined into a pool for sequencing, and differences in TCR yield between samples came mainly from small differences in library volumes within the pool. Peripheral blood TCR repertoire changes were tracked in vivo in alopecia patients during primary and secondary sensitization to the hapten diphenylcyclopropenone (DPC). Blood was sampled from patients pre-sensitization (week 0) and at 2, 6 and about 24 weeks after DPC sensitization. For TCR sequencing, blood came from 25 to 35 alopecia patients at anywhere from one to four time points (pre-sensitization, 2, 6 and 24 weeks).

Based on the germline V gene, the CDR1 and CDR2 sequences are MNHEY and SVGEGT. V ends up 4 bases short and J 2 bases short, with an unmatched junction base count of 8. The CDR3 holds 16 amino acids from the cysteine to the phenylalanine. The only DNA kept is the CDR3, 48 bases in frame from the first base. Findings and caveats that apply to the study as a whole: Expanded TCRs formed significantly more large CDR3 similarity clusters than pre-sensitization or healthy control sets, consistent with antigen-driven responses. After repeated subsampling, the strength of the expansion versus patch-test correlation and the threshold at which it became significant changed. All patients had alopecia, a presumed autoimmune disease, so their immune response might differ from that of healthy individuals. The number of PT1 expanded TCRs positively correlated with patch test score, significant at thresholds 8, 16 and 32 but not 4. No change with DPC sensitization was found in the number of TCRs above 1 in 1000 frequency, and no evidence of global repertoire structure alterations was found.

The sample's time point label is to be understood as: patch test 1, 2 weeks after DPC sensitization. The intended sense of this specimen's treatment or condition label: therapeutic diphenylcyclopropenone sensitization with weekly scalp DPC. At each patch-test visit, blood was drawn before the patch test was applied. To be eligible, patients had to be aged 18 to 70, diagnosed with alopecia and judged suitable for DPC therapy, while pregnant patients were excluded. Total RNA was extracted from unfractionated whole blood that had been collected in Tempus Blood RNA tubes. The method was RACE. The sample was run on a NextSeq 500. During library preparation, unique molecular identifiers were attached to individual cDNA molecules so that TCRs could be counted in a quantitative, reproducible way. From each blood RNA sample, both TCR alpha and TCR beta chains were sequenced. Under the source paper's analysis protocol: Samples had a median of roughly 100,000 TCRs, with a range from about 23,224 to 750,000. The Decombinator software suite was used to annotate the V, J and CDR3 of the TCR reads. Every sample was subsampled to the same number of TCRs (28,000) for the PS versus PT1 abundance plots. Expanded TCRs were defined as absent before sensitization and observed at least eight times at the 2-week time point. TCRdb applied fastp at Q25 and MiXCR to the public reads, then kept only in-frame beta chains. Each record represents a unique CDR3 protein, reported with the most common genes and DNA among its rows. The V and J calls reflect TCRdb's pipeline rather than the authors' work. The sample data list some 94,000 distinct CDR3 sequences, and 9.5% to 15% of these were observed just once. The top ten clones comprise approximately 2% of the sample.

Note on this clonotype: Its antigen remains undetermined. It has no much larger one-base neighbor in the sample; base qualities were not kept.

This material consisted of whole blood, taken in connection with sensitization to the hapten diphenylcyclopropenone (DPC). The sequence derives from a woman aged 40 to 55 with alopecia areata. Some clones in this sample may be carry-over from other donors' samples. The sequence joins TRBV6-2 or TRBV6-3 to TRBJ2-5, with 9 bases in between that match TRBD2. The CDR3 loop reads CASSSDISGRQETQYF. At the DNA level, the sequence is TGTGCCAGCAGTTCCGATATTAGCGGGAGACAAGAGACCCAGTACTTC.